This T cell receptor beta chain was retrieved from a study of identical twins. Overall study findings and caveats: Partial confounding of zero-insertion analyses by invariant MAIT and iNKT cells was possible. Cross-sectional statistical analysis was relied on for the conclusions, without the same donors being followed.

A universal primer site came from template switching; cDNA carried unique molecular identifiers. TCRdb re-called the 5' RACE reads with MiXCR, one entry per CDR3 protein. There are hundreds of thousands of distinct CDR3 sequences in the sample; more than 6.5% occur only once, and 0.98% lies in the top ten. This clonotype was recorded many times. Its specificity is unknown. The CDR3 consists of 13 residues. Trimming took 5 bases from V and 0 from J, leaving 5 bases between them. Another study also made use of these data, one on yellow fever vaccine responses in identical twins. That work states: On the reported evidence, twins' vaccine T cell responses seemed partly convergent and partly personalized.

The source of this sequence is a woman in her late teens or twenties in good health. The source material was PBMCs. This sequence joins TRBV12-3 or TRBV12-4 and TRBJ1-5; D is undetermined. CDR3 residues: CASSPNSNQPQHF. In DNA, the CDR3 is TGTGCCAGCAGTCCGAATAGCAATCAGCCCCAGCATTTT.